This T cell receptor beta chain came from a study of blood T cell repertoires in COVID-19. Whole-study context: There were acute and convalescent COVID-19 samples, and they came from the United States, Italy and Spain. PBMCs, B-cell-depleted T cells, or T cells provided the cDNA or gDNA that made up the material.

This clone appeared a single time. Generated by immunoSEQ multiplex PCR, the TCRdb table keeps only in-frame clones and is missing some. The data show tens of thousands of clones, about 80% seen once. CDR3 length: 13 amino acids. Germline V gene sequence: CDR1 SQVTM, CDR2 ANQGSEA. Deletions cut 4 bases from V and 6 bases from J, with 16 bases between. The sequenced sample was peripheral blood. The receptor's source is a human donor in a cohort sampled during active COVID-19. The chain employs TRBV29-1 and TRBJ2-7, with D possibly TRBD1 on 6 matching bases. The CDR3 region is CSVVQGPGVEQYF. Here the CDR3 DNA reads TGCAGCGTTGTCCAGGGGCCCGGGGTCGAGCAGTACTTC.